The 23 T cell receptor beta chains below all came from one sample that was sequenced in a study of blood T cell repertoires in COVID-19. Produced via immunoSEQ multiplex PCR; TCRdb's table is partial and in-frame only. Counted here are roughly 250,000 clones, roughly 88% occurring once; the ten biggest clones make up roughly 2.1%. The sample taken for sequencing was PBMCs or T cells enriched from blood (not recorded which). These receptors were taken from a woman aged 40 to 49 with acute COVID-19.

This chain uses TRBV4-3 with TRBJ2-2; 9 bases are shared with TRBD2. V shed 2 bases and J 1 base; nucleotides not matched to a gene: 2. Germline V CDR1 and CDR2: LGHNA, YSLEER. The CDR3 runs to 16 residues. The CDR3 DNA reads TGCGCCAGCAGCCAAATTAGCGGGAGGAACACCGGGGAGCTGTTTTTT. Translated: CASSQISGRNTGELFF.

The chain employs TRBV6-2 or TRBV6-3 and TRBJ2-7; TRBD1 matches 8 bases. This CDR3 is built from 14 residues. With 4 bases clipped from V and 4 bases from J, the junction kept 6 bases outside the gene matches. Germline CDR1 reads MNHEY; CDR2 reads SVGEGT. CDR3 bases: TGTGCCAGCAGTTCCCGGGACAGGTTTTACGAGCAGTACTTC. Residues: CASSSRDRFYEQYF.

This clone occurred once. The J gene is TRBJ1-6, the V gene TRBV3-1 (or the pseudogene TRBV3-2); D is possibly TRBD1 (6 bases). The germline V gene has CDR1 LGHDT and CDR2 YNNKEL (reference sequence). CDR3 length equals 15 residues. Between the trimmed V and J ends, which lost 3 bases and 7 bases, there was a span of 13 bases. In DNA, the CDR3 is TGTGCCAGCAGCCAGGTAACAGGGAAGAATTCACCCCTCCACTTT. Translating it yields CASSQVTGKNSPLHF.

V is TRBV5-8 and J is TRBJ1-1; D ambiguous. Germline CDR1 reads SGHTS; CDR2 reads YDEGEE. CDR3 length equals 13 residues. Trimming left V 1 base short and J 6 bases short, with 10 bases between. The CDR3 DNA is TGTGCCAGCAGCTTGTTTACATACGCTGAAGCTTTCTTT. Its translation: CASSLFTYAEAFF.

The chain employs TRBV19 and TRBJ1-4, with a tentative D call TRBD1 (6 bases). Germline loops: CDR1 LNHDA, CDR2 SQIVND (reference sequence). CDR3 length equals 15 residues. V gave up 4 bases and J gave up 7 bases, with 16 bases separating them. CDR3 DNA sequence: TGTGCCAGTAGTACCTCGGGAGGGGGAGGTGAAAAACTGTTTTTT. Its protein product is CASSTSGGGGEKLFF. The complete variable domain, with remaining parts taken from reference TRBV19 and TRBJ1-4, reads DGGITQSPKYLFRKEGQNVTLSCEQNLNHDAMYWYRQDPGQGLRLIYYSQIVNDFQKGDIAEGYSVSREKKESFPLTVTSAQKNPTAFYLCASSTSGGGGEKLFFGSGTQLSVL.

This chain uses TRBV5-8 with TRBJ2-5; a weak D match, TRBD1 (6 bases). Trimming removed 4 bases at V and 0 bases at J, with 13 bases between. This CDR3 is 15 amino acids long. Germline CDR1 is SGHTS and CDR2 is YDEGEE. In nucleotides, the CDR3 is TGTGCCAGCAGCCCGGGGACAAAGGACCAAGAGACCCAGTACTTC. Translating it yields CASSPGTKDQETQYF. The full variable domain, in which reference TRBV5-8 and TRBJ2-5 provide the parts outside the CDR3, is EAGVTQSPTHLIKTRGQQATLRCSPISGHTSVYWYQQALGLGLQFLLWYDEGEERNRGNFPPRFSGRQFPNYSSELNVNALELEDSALYLCASSPGTKDQETQYFGPGTRLLVL.

This clone has a single count. The sample contains more than one DNA sequence encoding this CDR3. The chain couples TRBV12-3 or TRBV12-4 to TRBJ1-2; D is unresolved. This CDR3 is 12 amino acids long. The V end lost 1 base, the J end lost 4 bases, and 4 bases lay between the germline ends. Written as DNA, the CDR3 is TGTGCCAGCAGTTTAGGAGCCTATGGCTACACCTTC. Protein: CASSLGAYGYTF.

The chain is built from TRBV11-2 and TRBJ1-5; TRBD1 matches at 9 bases. Germline V gives CDR1 SGHAT, CDR2 FQNNGV. V was pared by 5 bases and J by 4 bases, with 3 bases of the junction left unmatched. This CDR3 has 14 residues. CDR3 DNA: TGTGCCAGCAGCCGACAGGGGGGTAATCAGCCCCAGCATTTT. This codes for CASSRQGGNQPQHF.

The V and J genes are TRBV19 and TRBJ1-2; TRBD1 agrees at 9 bases. The CDR3 spans 14 residues. Unmatched junction bases numbered 10, after V lost 5 bases and J lost 9 bases. Germline CDR1 and CDR2: LNHDA and SQIVND (reference sequence). This chain's CDR3 is CASSFTGTGQRYTF. As DNA, the CDR3 is TGTGCCAGTAGTTTCACCGGGACAGGGCAACGCTACACCTTC.

This chain links TRBV7-2 with TRBJ1-3; 9 bases map to TRBD1. The V segment lost 5 bases and the J segment 4 bases; nucleotides outside the gene matches: 9. There are 16 residues in the CDR3. Germline CDR1 SGHTA, CDR2 FQGNSA. The CDR3 loop is CASSPTRGQGGNTIYF. The DNA for the CDR3 is TGTGCCAGCAGCCCCACCCGGGGACAGGGAGGAAACACCATATATTTT. Looking up the rest from reference TRBV7-2 and TRBJ1-3 gives the full variable domain: GAGVSQSPSNKVTEKGKDVELRCDPISGHTALYWYRQSLGQGLEFLIYFQGNSAPDKSGLPSDRFSAERTGGSVSTLTIQRTQQEDSAVYLCASSPTRGQGGNTIYFGEGSWLTVV.

The chain recombines TRBV5-4 with TRBJ2-5; D is unresolved. This CDR3 has 14 residues. CDR1 SGHNT and CDR2 YYREEE come from the germline V gene (reference sequence). The ends were cut back, 2 bases at V and 5 bases at J, with 13 bases in the middle. The CDR3 reads CASSFRGNGETQYF. In DNA form, the CDR3 reads TGTGCCAGCAGCTTCAGAGGCAACGGGGAGACCCAGTACTTC.

The DNA of the CDR3 is TGTGCCAGCAGCTCGGGACAGCAAGAGACCCAGTACTTC. It yields the protein CASSSGQQETQYF. V usage is TRBV7-2 and J usage is TRBJ2-5, with 7 bases aligning to TRBD1. The CDR3 runs 13 residues. Germline assignment: CDR1 SGHTA and CDR2 FQGNSA. With 4 bases clipped from V and 2 bases from J, the junction kept 1 base outside the gene matches. Full variable domain (outside the CDR3, taken from reference TRBV7-2 and TRBJ2-5): GAGVSQSPSNKVTEKGKDVELRCDPISGHTALYWYRQSLGQGLEFLIYFQGNSAPDKSGLPSDRFSAERTGGSVSTLTIQRTQQEDSAVYLCASSSGQQETQYFGPGTRLLVL.

V is TRBV7-9 and J is TRBJ1-4; 7 bases fit TRBD1. The ends lost 1 base at V and 5 bases at J; junction bases unmatched: 1. The CDR3 extends over 14 amino acids. Germline V gives CDR1 SEHNR, CDR2 FQNEAQ (reference sequence). The CDR3 here is CASSLGRGNEKLFF. Written as DNA, the CDR3 is TGTGCCAGCAGCTTAGGCAGGGGGAATGAAAAACTGTTTTTT.

This rearrangement joins TRBV27 to TRBJ1-1; no clear D gene. The CDR3 runs to 15 residues. Germline CDR1 MNHEY, CDR2 SMNVEV (reference sequence). V was clipped by 5 bases and J by 0 bases, with 13 bases between them. The CDR3, as DNA: TGTGCCAGCAGTCCGGACTTACGTATGAACACTGAAGCTTTCTTT. It specifies CASSPDLRMNTEAFF.

As for this clone: This CDR3 is also generated by other DNA sequences in the sample. The chain joins TRBV19 to TRBJ2-7; 14 nucleotides agree with TRBD2. Germline values: CDR1 LNHDA, CDR2 SQIVND (reference sequence). CDR3 length: 14 residues. Trimming removed 5 bases from V and 4 bases from J; junction bases left unmatched: 1. CDR3 residues: CASSGTSGSYEQYF. The CDR3 DNA reads as TGTGCCAGTAGTGGGACTAGCGGGAGTTACGAGCAGTACTTC. Looking up the rest from reference TRBV19 and TRBJ2-7 gives the full variable domain: DGGITQSPKYLFRKEGQNVTLSCEQNLNHDAMYWYRQDPGQGLRLIYYSQIVNDFQKGDIAEGYSVSREKKESFPLTVTSAQKNPTAFYLCASSGTSGSYEQYFGPGTRLTVT.

The rearrangement links TRBV2 to TRBJ2-7, with 8 bases that match TRBD1. Per the germline V gene, CDR1 is SNHLY and CDR2 is FYNNEI. The J segment lost 2 bases and the V segment lost 5 bases, leaving 2 bases of the junction unmatched. This CDR3 is 13 amino acids long. The CDR3 reads CASSRQGTYEQYF. As DNA, the CDR3 is TGTGCCAGCAGTAGACAGGGGACCTACGAGCAGTACTTC.

V gene TRBV28 combines with J gene TRBJ2-3; the match to TRBD2 covers 10 bases. In germline, CDR1 is MDHEN, CDR2 SYDVKM. With V trimmed by 3 bases and J by 3 bases, 9 bases remained unmatched. The CDR3 extends over 17 amino acids. The DNA for the CDR3 is TGTGCCAGCAGTTTCCCCCTTAGCGGGAGGCGGACAGATACGCAGTATTTT. As protein: CASSFPLSGRRTDTQYF.

For the CDR3, the DNA is TGCGCCAGCAGTCAATCGTGGCAGGGGAAGTCGAATGGGGCAGATACGCAGTATTTT. It encodes CASSQSWQGKSNGADTQYF. V is TRBV23-1 and J is TRBJ2-3; possibly TRBD1 for D (6 bases). TRBV23-1 counts as an open reading frame of uncertain function. The CDR3 spans 19 residues. V lost 0 bases and J 4 bases, leaving 23 bases between the germline ends.

The chain links TRBV5-3 to TRBJ2-3; 8 nucleotides agree with TRBD1. TRBV5-3 is an ORF; its function is uncertain. With V trimmed by 3 bases and J by 6 bases, 12 bases remained unmatched. The CDR3 extends over 16 amino acids. The CDR3 DNA is TGTGCCAGAAGCTGTCGACTCAGGGGGCGATGGGATACGCAGTATTTT. It yields the protein CARSCRLRGRWDTQYF.

V gene TRBV5-6 combines with J gene TRBJ2-1; 16 nucleotides align to TRBD2. Germline-derived CDR1 and CDR2 are SGHDT and YYEEEE. This CDR3 has 17 residues. V lost 3 bases to trimming and J lost 5 bases; unmatched junction nucleotides: 5. Written as DNA, the CDR3 is TGTGCCAGCAGCTCGGGACTAGCGGGAGGGCTGCACAATGAGCAGTTCTTC. Translated, it gives CASSSGLAGGLHNEQFF.

CDR3: CASSVLAGGVDTQYF. CDR3 DNA sequence: TGTGCCAGCAGTGTACTAGCGGGAGGTGTAGATACGCAGTATTTT. The V gene is TRBV28, the J gene TRBJ2-3, with 12 bases aligning to TRBD2. The trim removed 5 bases at V and 5 bases at J, leaving 5 bases unmatched. The CDR3 consists of 15 residues. Looked up from germline, CDR1 is MDHEN and CDR2 is SYDVKM.

The rearrangement links TRBV28 to TRBJ2-1, with D possibly matching TRBD1 (5 bases). Germline-derived CDR1 and CDR2 are MDHEN and SYDVKM. V lost 5 bases to trimming and J lost 0 bases, with 14 bases between them. The CDR3 is made up of 16 amino acids. As DNA, the CDR3 is TGTGCCAGCAGTCTGGACACCTTGGGCTCCTACAATGAGCAGTTCTTC. Translated, it gives CASSLDTLGSYNEQFF.

V and J are TRBV4-3 and TRBJ1-1; 11 nucleotides line up with TRBD1. Trimming at V came to 4 bases and at J to 9 bases, leaving 4 bases not matched to a gene. CDR1 is LGHNA, CDR2 YSLEER, per germline. The CDR3 runs to 13 residues. This CDR3 reads CASSRDRGEKAFF. CDR3 sequence (DNA): TGCGCCAGCAGCCGGGACAGGGGGGAGAAAGCTTTCTTT.